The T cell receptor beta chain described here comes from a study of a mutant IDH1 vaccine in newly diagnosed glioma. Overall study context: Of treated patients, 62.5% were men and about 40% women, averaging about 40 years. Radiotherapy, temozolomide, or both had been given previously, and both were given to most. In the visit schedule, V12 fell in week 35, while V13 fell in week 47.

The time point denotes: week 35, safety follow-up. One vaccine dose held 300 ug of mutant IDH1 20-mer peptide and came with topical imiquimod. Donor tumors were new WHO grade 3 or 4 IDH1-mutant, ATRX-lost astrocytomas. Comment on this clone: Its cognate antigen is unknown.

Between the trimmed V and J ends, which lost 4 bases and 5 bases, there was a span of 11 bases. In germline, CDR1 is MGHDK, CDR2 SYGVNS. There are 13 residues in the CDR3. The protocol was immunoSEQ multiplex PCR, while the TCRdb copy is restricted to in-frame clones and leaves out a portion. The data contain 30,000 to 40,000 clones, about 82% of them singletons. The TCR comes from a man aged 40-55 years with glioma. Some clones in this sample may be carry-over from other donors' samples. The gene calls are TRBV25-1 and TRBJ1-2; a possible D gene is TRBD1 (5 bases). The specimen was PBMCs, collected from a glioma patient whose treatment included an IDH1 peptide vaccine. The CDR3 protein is CASSGGHWYGYTF. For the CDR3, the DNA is TGTGCCAGCAGTGGAGGACATTGGTATGGCTACACCTTC.